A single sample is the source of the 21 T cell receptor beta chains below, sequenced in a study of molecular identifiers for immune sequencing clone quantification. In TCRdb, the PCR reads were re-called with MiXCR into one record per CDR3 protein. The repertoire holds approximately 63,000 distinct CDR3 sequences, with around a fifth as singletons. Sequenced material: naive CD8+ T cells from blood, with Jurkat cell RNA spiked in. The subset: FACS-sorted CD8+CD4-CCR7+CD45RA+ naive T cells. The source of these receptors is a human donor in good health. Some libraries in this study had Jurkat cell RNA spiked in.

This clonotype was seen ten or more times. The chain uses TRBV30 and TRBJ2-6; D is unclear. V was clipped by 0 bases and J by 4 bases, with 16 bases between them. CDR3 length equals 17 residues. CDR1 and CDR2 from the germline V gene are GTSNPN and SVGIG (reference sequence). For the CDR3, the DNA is TGTGCCTGGAGTGTTGGTGGGCGGTATACCGGGGCCAACGTCCTGACTTTC. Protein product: CAWSVGGRYTGANVLTF.

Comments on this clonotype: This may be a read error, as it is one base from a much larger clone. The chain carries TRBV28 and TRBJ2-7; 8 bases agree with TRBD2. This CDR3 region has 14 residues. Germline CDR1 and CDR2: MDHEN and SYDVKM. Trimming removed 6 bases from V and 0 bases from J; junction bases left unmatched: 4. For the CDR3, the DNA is TGTGCCAGCAGCGGAGCGGGGGACTCCTACGAGCAGTACTTC. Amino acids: CASSGAGDSYEQYF. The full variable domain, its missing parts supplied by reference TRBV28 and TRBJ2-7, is DVKVTQSSRYLVKRTGEKVFLECVQDMDHENMFWYRQDPGLGLRLIYFSYDVKMKEKGDIPEGYSVSREKKERFSLILESASTNQTSMYLCASSGAGDSYEQYFGPGTRLTVT.

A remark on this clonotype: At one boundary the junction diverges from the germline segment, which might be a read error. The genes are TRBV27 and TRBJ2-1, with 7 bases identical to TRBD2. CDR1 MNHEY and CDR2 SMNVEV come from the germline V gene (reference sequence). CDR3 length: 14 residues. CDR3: CVSSPGGPYNEQFF. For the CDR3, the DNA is TGTGTCAGCTCGCCGGGAGGCCCCTACAATGAGCAGTTCTTC.

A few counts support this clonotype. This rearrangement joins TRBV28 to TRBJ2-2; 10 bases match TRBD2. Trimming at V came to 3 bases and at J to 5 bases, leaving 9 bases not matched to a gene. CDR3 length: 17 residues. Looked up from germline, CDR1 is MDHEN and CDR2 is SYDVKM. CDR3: CASSFQGLALGTGELFF. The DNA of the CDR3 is TGTGCCAGCAGTTTCCAGGGACTAGCGCTTGGGACCGGGGAGCTGTTTTTT.

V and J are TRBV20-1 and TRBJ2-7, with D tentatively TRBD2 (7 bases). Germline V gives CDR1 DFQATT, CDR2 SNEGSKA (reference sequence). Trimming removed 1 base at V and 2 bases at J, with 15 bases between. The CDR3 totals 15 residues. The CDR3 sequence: CSARGGRETTYEQYF. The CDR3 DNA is TGCAGTGCTAGAGGGGGGCGGGAGACAACCTACGAGCAGTACTTC.

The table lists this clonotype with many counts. The CDR3 protein is CASSFPGLSYEQYF. Here the CDR3 DNA reads TGTGCCAGCAGCTTCCCGGGACTCAGTTACGAGCAGTACTTC. This rearrangement joins TRBV7-2 to TRBJ2-7; perhaps TRBD2 as D (6 bases). Trimming took 3 bases from V and 4 from J, leaving 13 bases between them. The CDR3 runs to 14 residues. Germline loops: CDR1 SGHTA, CDR2 FQGNSA.

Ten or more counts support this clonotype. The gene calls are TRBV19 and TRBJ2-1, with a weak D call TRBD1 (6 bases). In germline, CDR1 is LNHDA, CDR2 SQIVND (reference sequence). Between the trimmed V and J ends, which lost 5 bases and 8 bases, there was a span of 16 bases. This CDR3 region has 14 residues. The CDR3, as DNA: TGTGCCAGTAGTGGGGCACAGGGTTACGATGAGCAGTTCTTC. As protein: CASSGAQGYDEQFF.

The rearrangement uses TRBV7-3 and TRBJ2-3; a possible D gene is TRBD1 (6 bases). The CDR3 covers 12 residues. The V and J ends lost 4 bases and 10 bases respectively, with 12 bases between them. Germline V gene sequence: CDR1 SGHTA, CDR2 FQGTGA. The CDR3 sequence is CASSWDRGSQYF. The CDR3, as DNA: TGTGCCAGCAGCTGGGATAGGGGGTCGCAGTATTTT. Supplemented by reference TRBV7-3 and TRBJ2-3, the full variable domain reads GAGVSQTPSNKVTEKGKYVELRCDPISGHTALYWYRQSLGQGPEFLIYFQGTGAADDSGLPNDRFFAVRPEGSVSTLKIQRTERGDSAVYLCASSWDRGSQYFGPGTRLTVL.

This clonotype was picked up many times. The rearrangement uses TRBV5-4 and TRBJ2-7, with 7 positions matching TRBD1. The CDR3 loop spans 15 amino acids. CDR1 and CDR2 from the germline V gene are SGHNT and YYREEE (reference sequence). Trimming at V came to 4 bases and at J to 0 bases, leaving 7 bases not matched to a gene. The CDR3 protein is CASSHGPGGSYEQYF. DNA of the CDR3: TGTGCCAGCAGCCATGGTCCAGGGGGCTCCTACGAGCAGTACTTC.

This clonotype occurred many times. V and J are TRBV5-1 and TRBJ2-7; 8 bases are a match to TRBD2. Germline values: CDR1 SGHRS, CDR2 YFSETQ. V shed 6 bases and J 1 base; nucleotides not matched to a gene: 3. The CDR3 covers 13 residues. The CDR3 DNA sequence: TGCGCCAGCACTGCTAGCGGGTCCTACGAGCAGTACTTC. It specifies CASTASGSYEQYF.

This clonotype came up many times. The CDR3 nucleotides are TGTGCCATCAGTGGGACTAGGCCAGATACGCAGTATTTT. Residues: CAISGTRPDTQYF. This chain links TRBV10-3 with TRBJ2-3; 7 nucleotides match TRBD2. The CDR3 has 13 residues. Germline V gives CDR1 ENHRY, CDR2 SYGVKD. V was clipped by 4 bases and J by 4 bases; unmatched bases: 2.

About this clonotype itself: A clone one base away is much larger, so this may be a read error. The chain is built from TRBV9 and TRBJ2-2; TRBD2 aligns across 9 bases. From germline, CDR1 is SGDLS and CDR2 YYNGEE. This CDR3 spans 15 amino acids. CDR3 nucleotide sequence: TGTGCCAGCGGCGTAGCGGGGGCGGGCACCGGGGAGCTGTTTTTT. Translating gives CASGVAGAGTGELFF.

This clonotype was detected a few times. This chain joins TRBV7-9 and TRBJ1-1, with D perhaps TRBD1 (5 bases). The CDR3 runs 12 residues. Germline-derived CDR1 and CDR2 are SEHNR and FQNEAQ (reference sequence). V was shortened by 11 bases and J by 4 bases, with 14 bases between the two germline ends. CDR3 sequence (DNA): TGTGCCGGCAACGCAGGGAGCACTGAAGCTTTCTTT. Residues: CAGNAGSTEAFF.

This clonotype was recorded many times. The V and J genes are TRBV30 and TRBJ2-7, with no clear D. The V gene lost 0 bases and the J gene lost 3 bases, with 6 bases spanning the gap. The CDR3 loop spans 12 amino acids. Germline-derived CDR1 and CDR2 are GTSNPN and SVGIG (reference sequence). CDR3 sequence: CAWSVLSYEQYF. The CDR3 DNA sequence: TGTGCCTGGAGTGTACTCAGCTACGAGCAGTACTTC.

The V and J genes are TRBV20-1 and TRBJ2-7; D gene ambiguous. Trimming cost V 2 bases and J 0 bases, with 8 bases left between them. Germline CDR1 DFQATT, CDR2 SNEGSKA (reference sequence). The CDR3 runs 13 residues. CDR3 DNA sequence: TGCAGTGCTAGAACTTTGAGCTCCTACGAGCAGTACTTC. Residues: CSARTLSSYEQYF.

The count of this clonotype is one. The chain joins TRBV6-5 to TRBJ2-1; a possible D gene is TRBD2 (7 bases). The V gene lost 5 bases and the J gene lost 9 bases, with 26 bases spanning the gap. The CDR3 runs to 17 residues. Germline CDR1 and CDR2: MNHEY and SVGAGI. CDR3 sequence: CASSQGGALTIFGEQFF. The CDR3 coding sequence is TGTGCCAGCAGTCAAGGGGGGGCGCTAACCATATTTGGTGAGCAGTTCTTC.

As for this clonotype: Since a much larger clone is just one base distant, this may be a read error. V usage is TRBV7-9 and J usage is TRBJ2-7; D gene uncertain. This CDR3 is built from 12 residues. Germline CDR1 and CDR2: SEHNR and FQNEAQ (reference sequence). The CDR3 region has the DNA TGTGCCAGCAGCTTAGCCATCTACGAGCAGCACTTC. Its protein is CASSLAIYEQHF.

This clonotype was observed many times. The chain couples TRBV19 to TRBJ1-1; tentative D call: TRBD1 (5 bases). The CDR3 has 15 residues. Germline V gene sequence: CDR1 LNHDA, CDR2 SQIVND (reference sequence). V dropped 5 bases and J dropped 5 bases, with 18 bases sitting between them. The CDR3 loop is CASSQLKGKVTEAFF. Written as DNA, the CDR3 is TGTGCCAGTAGTCAACTGAAGGGGAAAGTGACTGAAGCTTTCTTT.

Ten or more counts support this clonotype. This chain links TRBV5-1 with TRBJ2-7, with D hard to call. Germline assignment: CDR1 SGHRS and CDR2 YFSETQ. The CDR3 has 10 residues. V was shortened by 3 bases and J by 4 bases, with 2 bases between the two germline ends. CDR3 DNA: TGCGCCAGCAGCTCTTACGAGCAGTACTTC. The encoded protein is CASSSYEQYF.

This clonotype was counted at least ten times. The CDR3 DNA sequence: TGTGCCAGCAGTTACCCAGGGCCCGAGCAGTTCTTC. It yields the protein CASSYPGPEQFF. The V call is TRBV6-5, the J call TRBJ2-1; D is perhaps TRBD1 (5 bases). The V end lost 2 bases, the J end lost 10 bases, and 9 bases lay between the germline ends. The CDR3 has 12 amino acids. From germline, CDR1 is MNHEY and CDR2 SVGAGI.

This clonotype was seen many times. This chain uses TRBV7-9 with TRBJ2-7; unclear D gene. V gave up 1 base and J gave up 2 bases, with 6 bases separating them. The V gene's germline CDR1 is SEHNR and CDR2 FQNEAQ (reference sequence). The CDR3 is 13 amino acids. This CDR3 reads CASSLVGPYEQYF. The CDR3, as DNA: TGTGCCAGCAGCTTAGTGGGCCCCTACGAGCAGTACTTC. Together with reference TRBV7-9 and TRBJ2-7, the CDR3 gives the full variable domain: DTGVSQNPRHKITKRGQNVTFRCDPISEHNRLYWYRQTLGQGPEFLTYFQNEAQLEKSRLLSDRFSAERPKGSFSTLEIQRTEQGDSAMYLCASSLVGPYEQYFGPGTRLTVT.